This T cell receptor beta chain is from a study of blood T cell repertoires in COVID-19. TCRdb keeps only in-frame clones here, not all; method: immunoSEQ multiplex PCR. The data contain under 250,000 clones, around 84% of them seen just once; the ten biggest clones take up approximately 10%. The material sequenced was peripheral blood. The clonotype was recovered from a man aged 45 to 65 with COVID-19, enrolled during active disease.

The CDR3 reads CASSYSSIDEQYF. CDR3 DNA: TGTGCCAGCAGTTACTCGAGTATCGACGAGCAGTACTTC. This rearrangement joins TRBV6-6 to TRBJ2-7; the D is unclear. Germline loops: CDR1 MNHNY, CDR2 SVGAGI (reference sequence). The V and J ends lost 0 bases and 5 bases respectively, with 8 bases between them. This CDR3 contains 13 residues.